This TCR beta chain stems from a study of sequential checkpoint blockade in melanoma. Study information: First-line arms were nivolumab then ipilimumab, or the reverse, randomized 1:1.

Study-level results: Clinical benefit was about 30 times likelier when tumor T-cell fraction and clonality increased. Pretreatment TIL clonality tracked with response in the nivolumab-first arm.

Profiled with immunoSEQ multiplex PCR; TCRdb holds only in-frame clones, not every one. The repertoire consists of 40,000 or so clones, with more than 25% occurring once and the leading ten covering less than 2%. This clone showed up just a few times. The antigen is not known. The sample's treatment: randomized to nivolumab then ipilimumab (arm A) or the reverse (arm B). Patients had received no earlier DNA-damaging chemotherapy. The CDR3 is made up of 15 amino acids. Germline-derived CDR1 and CDR2 are SGHNT and YENEEA. V was cut by 3 bases and J by 6 bases, with 14 bases left in between. This TCR came from a human donor with melanoma. The chain joins TRBV11-3 to TRBJ2-2; tentatively, D is TRBD2 (6 bases). The specimen comprised tumor tissue (inferred from file names), sampled from a patient given nivolumab and ipilimumab in sequence. In DNA, the CDR3 is TGTGCCAGCAGCTTGGCCTCGGGGGTCCCCGGGGAGCTGTTTTTT. Translated: CASSLASGVPGELFF.